These 13 T cell receptor beta chains originate from one sample sequenced in a study of blood T cell repertoires in COVID-19. Generated by immunoSEQ multiplex PCR, the TCRdb table keeps only in-frame clones and is missing some. The sample includes 70,000 to 100,000 clones, just over 85% seen only once; the top ten take roughly 8.7%. Sequencing used peripheral blood. The receptors were sampled from an older woman with acute or convalescent COVID-19.

The chain carries TRBV7-9 and TRBJ1-3, with TRBD1 identical over 7 bases. Per the germline V gene, CDR1 is SEHNR and CDR2 is FQNEAQ (reference sequence). Trimming took 6 bases from V and 1 from J; bases not matched to a gene: 3. The CDR3 runs to 14 residues. CDR3 residues: CASSQGESGNTIYF. The CDR3 nucleotides are TGTGCCAGCAGTCAGGGGGAGTCTGGAAACACCATATATTTT.

The chain is built from TRBV5-1 and TRBJ2-7; 7 nucleotides line up with TRBD1. V lost 0 bases and J lost 2; bases outside the gene matches: 8. Germline-derived CDR1 and CDR2 are SGHRS and YFSETQ. The CDR3 totals 16 residues. The DNA for the CDR3 is TGCGCCAGCAGCTTGGGGGTATTAAGGGGGCCCTACGAGCAGTACTTC. Its translation: CASSLGVLRGPYEQYF.

The V and J genes are TRBV18 and TRBJ1-6, with TRBD1 matching 10 bases. This CDR3 is 16 amino acids long. Unmatched junction bases numbered 10, after V lost 4 bases and J lost 10 bases. Germline V gene sequence: CDR1 KGHSH, CDR2 LQKENI. CDR3 nucleotides: TGTGCCAGCTCACTTACCGGGACAGGGGAGTACTCACCCCTCCACTTT. It translates to CASSLTGTGEYSPLHF.

V usage is TRBV27 and J usage is TRBJ1-1; D might be TRBD1 (5 bases). The germline V and J ends were trimmed by 3 bases and 6 bases, with 14 bases remaining between them. Looked up from germline, CDR1 is MNHEY and CDR2 is SMNVEV (reference sequence). CDR3 length equals 14 residues. The CDR3 is CASSFAGEGAEAFF. The CDR3, as DNA: TGTGCCAGCAGTTTCGCGGGGGAAGGCGCTGAAGCTTTCTTT.

The chain is built from TRBV12-1 and TRBJ2-7; the table calls TRBD1, which could not be checked here. TRBV12-1 is reported as a pseudogene. The CDR3 has 16 residues. For the CDR3, the DNA is TGTGCCAGCAGCTTTGTGGACAGGGTCAGCTCCTACGAGCAGTACTTC. It specifies CASSFVDRVSSYEQYF.

The rearrangement uses TRBV12-3 or TRBV12-4 and TRBJ2-5, with unresolved D. CDR3 length: 12 residues. V was clipped by 5 bases and J by 0 bases, with 4 bases between them. Here the CDR3 reads CASSRDQETQYF. The CDR3 nucleotides are TGTGCCAGCAGTCGGGACCAAGAGACCCAGTACTTC.

The chain links TRBV3-1 (or the pseudogene TRBV3-2) to TRBJ1-6; 8 bases are a match to TRBD1. J gave up 10 bases and V 0 bases, and 5 bases lay outside the gene matches. The CDR3 spans 15 residues. Germline assignment: CDR1 LGHDT and CDR2 YNNKEL (reference sequence). This CDR3 reads CASSQDPGGLSPLHF. In DNA form, the CDR3 reads TGTGCCAGCAGCCAAGACCCAGGGGGCTTGTCACCCCTCCACTTT.

This chain connects TRBV3-1 (or the pseudogene TRBV3-2) to TRBJ1-2; the D gene is possibly TRBD1 (6 bases). Germline V gene lookup returns CDR1 LGHDT and CDR2 YNNKEL (reference sequence). The CDR3 has 14 residues. The ends were cut back, 1 base at V and 7 bases at J, with 13 bases in the middle. CDR3 sequence (DNA): TGTGCCAGCAGCCAAGCCCCAGGGGCTAGTGGCTACACCTTC. Its protein is CASSQAPGASGYTF.

This chain connects TRBV4-1 to TRBJ2-7; 7 bases map to TRBD1. The CDR3 runs 15 residues. CDR1 is MGHRA, CDR2 YSYEKL, per germline. Trimming cost V 0 bases and J 6 bases; bases outside gene matches: 8. CDR3 DNA: TGCGCCAGCAGCCAAGAATCACAGGGGTTTCGCGAGCAGTACTTC. It specifies CASSQESQGFREQYF.

The table lists this clone with a few counts. J is TRBJ2-1 and V is TRBV9; 10 bases agree with TRBD2. The CDR3 consists of 16 residues. Trimming at V came to 2 bases and at J to 0 bases, leaving 2 bases not matched to a gene. Germline V gene data show CDR1 as SGDLS and CDR2 as YYNGEE. As DNA, the CDR3 is TGTGCCAGCAGCGTTAGCGGGAGGTCCTCCTACAATGAGCAGTTCTTC. Protein product: CASSVSGRSSYNEQFF.

This clone was detected only once. The V gene is TRBV28, the J gene TRBJ2-7, with 11 nucleotides matching TRBD1. The CDR3 totals 13 residues. The V and J ends lost 10 bases and 2 bases, in that order; junction bases with no gene match: 4. Germline CDR1 is MDHEN and CDR2 is SYDVKM. The DNA for the CDR3 is TGTGCCACCCGGACAGGGGGCACCTACGAGCAGTACTTC. As protein: CATRTGGTYEQYF.

The chain combines TRBV18 with TRBJ2-1; 13 bases are a match to TRBD2. With V trimmed by 8 bases and J by 9 bases, 10 bases remained unmatched. The germline V gene encodes CDR1 KGHSH and CDR2 LQKENI. This CDR3 is built from 15 residues. For the CDR3, the DNA is TGTGCCAGCACACAAGGACTAGCGGGAGTTAGTGAGCAGTTCTTC. The encoded protein is CASTQGLAGVSEQFF. The full variable domain, with the rest looked up from reference TRBV18 and TRBJ2-1, is NAGVMQNPRHLVRRRGQEARLRCSPMKGHSHVYWYRQLPEEGLKFMVYLQKENIIDESGMPKERFSAEFPKEGPSILRIQQVVRGDSAAYFCASTQGLAGVSEQFFGPGTRLTVL.

The chain is built from TRBV5-1 and TRBJ1-5, with TRBD1 matching 8 bases. Looked up from germline, CDR1 is SGHRS and CDR2 is YFSETQ. The V segment lost 2 bases and the J segment 6 bases; nucleotides outside the gene matches: 19. This CDR3 has 19 residues. The CDR3: CASSLGGRQGRRGSQPQHF. The CDR3 DNA follows: TGCGCCAGCAGCTTAGGGGGCAGACAGGGGAGGAGGGGAAGTCAGCCCCAGCATTTT.